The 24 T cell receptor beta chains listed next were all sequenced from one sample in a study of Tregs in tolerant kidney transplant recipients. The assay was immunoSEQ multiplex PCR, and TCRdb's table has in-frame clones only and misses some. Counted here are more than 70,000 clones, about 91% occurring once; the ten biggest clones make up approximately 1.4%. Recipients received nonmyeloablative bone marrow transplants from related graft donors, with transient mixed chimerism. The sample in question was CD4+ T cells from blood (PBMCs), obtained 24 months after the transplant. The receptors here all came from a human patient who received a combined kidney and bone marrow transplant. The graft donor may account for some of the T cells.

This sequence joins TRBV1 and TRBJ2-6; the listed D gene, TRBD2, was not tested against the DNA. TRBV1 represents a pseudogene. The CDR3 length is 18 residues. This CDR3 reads CTSSLTSLCTKRANVLTF. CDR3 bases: TGCACCAGCAGTTTGACTAGTTTGTGCACAAAGCGGGCCAACGTCCTGACTTTC.

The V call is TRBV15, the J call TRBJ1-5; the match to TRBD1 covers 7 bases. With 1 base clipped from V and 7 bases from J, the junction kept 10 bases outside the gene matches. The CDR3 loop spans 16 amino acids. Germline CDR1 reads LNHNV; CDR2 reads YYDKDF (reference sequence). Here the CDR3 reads CATSRVAGGVEQPQHF. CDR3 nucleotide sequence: TGTGCCACCAGCAGAGTAGCAGGGGGAGTAGAGCAGCCCCAGCATTTT.

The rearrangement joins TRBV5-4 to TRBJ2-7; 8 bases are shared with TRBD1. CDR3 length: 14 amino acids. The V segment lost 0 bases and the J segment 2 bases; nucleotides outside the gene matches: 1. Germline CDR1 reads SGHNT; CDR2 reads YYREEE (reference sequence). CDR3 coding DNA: TGTGCCAGCAGCTTGGGGGACAGGACCTACGAGCAGTACTTC. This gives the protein CASSLGDRTYEQYF.

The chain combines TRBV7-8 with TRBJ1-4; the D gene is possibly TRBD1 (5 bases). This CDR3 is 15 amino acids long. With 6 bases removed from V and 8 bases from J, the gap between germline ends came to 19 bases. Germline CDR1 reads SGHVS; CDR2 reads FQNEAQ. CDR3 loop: CASSSPPQGNEKLFF. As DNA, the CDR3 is TGTGCCAGCAGTAGCCCCCCCCAGGGTAACGAAAAACTGTTTTTT.

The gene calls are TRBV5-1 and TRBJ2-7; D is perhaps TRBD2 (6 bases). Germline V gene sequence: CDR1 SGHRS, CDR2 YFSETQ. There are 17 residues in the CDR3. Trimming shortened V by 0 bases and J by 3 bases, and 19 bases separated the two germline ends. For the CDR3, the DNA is TGCGCCAGCAGCTTGGATTCACGCGGGGATGTTAACTACGAGCAGTACTTC. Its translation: CASSLDSRGDVNYEQYF.

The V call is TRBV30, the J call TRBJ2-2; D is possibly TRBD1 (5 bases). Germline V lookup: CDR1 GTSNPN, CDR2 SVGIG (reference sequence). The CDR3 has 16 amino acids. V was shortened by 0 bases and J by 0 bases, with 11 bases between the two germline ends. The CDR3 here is CAWSVGRLANTGELFF. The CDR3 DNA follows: TGTGCCTGGAGTGTGGGGCGTTTAGCGAACACCGGGGAGCTGTTTTTT. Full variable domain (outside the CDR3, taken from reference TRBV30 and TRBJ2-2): SQTIHQWPATLVQPVGSPLSLECTVEGTSNPNLYWYRQAAGRGLQLLFYSVGIGQISSEVPQNLSASRPQDRQFILSSKKLLLSDSGFYLCAWSVGRLANTGELFFGEGSRLTVL.

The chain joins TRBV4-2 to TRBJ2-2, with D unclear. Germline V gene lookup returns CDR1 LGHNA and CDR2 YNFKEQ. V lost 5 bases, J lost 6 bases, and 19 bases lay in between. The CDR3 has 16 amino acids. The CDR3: CASSAGVSFQSGELFF. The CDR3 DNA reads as TGTGCCAGCAGCGCAGGTGTTTCTTTCCAGTCCGGGGAGCTGTTTTTT.

CDR3: CASSLATGDRANTGELFF. The CDR3 DNA follows: TGCGCCAGCAGCTTGGCGACAGGGGACAGGGCTAACACCGGGGAGCTGTTTTTT. V and J are TRBV5-1 and TRBJ2-2, with 9 bases identical to TRBD1. The CDR3 runs to 18 residues. J lost 2 bases, V lost 0 bases, and 8 bases had no gene match. Looked up from germline, CDR1 is SGHRS and CDR2 is YFSETQ.

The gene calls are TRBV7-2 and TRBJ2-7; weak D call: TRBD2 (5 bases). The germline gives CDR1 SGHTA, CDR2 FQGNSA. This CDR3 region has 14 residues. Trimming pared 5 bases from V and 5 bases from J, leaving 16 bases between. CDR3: CASSPGLQSDEQYF. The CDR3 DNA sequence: TGTGCCAGCAGCCCCGGACTCCAGTCGGACGAGCAGTACTTC.

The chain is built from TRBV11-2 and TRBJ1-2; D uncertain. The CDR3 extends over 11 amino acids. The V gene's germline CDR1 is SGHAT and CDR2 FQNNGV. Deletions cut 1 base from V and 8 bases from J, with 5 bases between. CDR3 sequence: CASSLGGGYTF. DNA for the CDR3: TGTGCCAGCAGCTTAGGAGGAGGCTACACCTTC. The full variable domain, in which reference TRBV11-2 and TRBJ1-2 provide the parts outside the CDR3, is EAGVAQSPRYKIIEKRQSVAFWCNPISGHATLYWYQQILGQGPKLLIQFQNNGVVDDSQLPKDRFSAERLKGVDSTLKIQPAKLEDSAVYLCASSLGGGYTFGSGTRLTVV.

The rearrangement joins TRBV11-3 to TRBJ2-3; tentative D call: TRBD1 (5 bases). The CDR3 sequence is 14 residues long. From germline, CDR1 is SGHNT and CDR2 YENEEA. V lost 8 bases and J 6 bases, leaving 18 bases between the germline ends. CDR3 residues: CASDTGLRVDTQYF. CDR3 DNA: TGTGCCAGCGACACAGGCCTCCGGGTGGATACGCAGTATTTT.

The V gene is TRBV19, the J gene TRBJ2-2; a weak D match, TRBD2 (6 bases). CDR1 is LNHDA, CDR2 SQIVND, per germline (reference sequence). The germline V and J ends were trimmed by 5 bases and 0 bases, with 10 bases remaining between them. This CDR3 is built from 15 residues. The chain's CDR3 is CASSGRETNTGELFF. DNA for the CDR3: TGTGCCAGTAGTGGGCGGGAAACGAACACCGGGGAGCTGTTTTTT.

CDR3 DNA: TGTGCCAGTAAGGCCCCGGACAGGGACTACGAGCAGTACTTC. Its translation: CASKAPDRDYEQYF. The J gene is TRBJ2-5, the V gene TRBV19, with 8 bases identical to TRBD1. The last part of the DNA fits TRBJ2-7 better; the J call may be wrong. This CDR3 is 14 amino acids long. Germline lookup yields CDR1 LNHDA and CDR2 SQIVND (reference sequence).

In DNA, the CDR3 is TGTGCCAGCAGCCCCCGGACTAGCGCTGACTACGAGCAGTACTTC. Residues: CASSPRTSADYEQYF. J is TRBJ2-7 and V is TRBV9; 9 nucleotides align to TRBD2. Germline lookup yields CDR1 SGDLS and CDR2 YYNGEE. This CDR3 contains 15 residues. J lost 3 bases, V lost 4 bases, and 8 bases had no gene match.

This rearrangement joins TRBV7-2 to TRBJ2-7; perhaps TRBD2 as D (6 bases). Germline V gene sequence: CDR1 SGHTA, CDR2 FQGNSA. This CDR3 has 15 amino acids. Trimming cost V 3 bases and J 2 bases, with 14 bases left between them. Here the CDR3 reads CASSFRGTVTYEQYF. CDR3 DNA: TGTGCCAGCAGCTTTCGGGGGACTGTTACCTACGAGCAGTACTTC.

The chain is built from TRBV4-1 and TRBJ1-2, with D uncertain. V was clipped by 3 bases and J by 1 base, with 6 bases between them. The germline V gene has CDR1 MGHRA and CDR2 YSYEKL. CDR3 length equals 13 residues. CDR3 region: CASSHRVNYGYTF. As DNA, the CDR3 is TGCGCCAGCAGCCACCGGGTTAACTATGGCTACACCTTC.

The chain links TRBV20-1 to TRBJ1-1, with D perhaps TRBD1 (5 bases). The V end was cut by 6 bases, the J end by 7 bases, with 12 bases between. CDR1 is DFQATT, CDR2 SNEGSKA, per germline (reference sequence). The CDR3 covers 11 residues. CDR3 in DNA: TGCAGTGCCCCCAGGGCGTATGAAGCTTTCTTT. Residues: CSAPRAYEAFF.

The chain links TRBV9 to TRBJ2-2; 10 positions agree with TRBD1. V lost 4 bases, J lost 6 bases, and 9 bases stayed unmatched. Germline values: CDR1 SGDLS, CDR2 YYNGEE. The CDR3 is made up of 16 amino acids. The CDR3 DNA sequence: TGTGCCAGCAGCCAGGGGGACAGGGGTAGGGCCGGGGAGCTGTTTTTT. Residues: CASSQGDRGRAGELFF.

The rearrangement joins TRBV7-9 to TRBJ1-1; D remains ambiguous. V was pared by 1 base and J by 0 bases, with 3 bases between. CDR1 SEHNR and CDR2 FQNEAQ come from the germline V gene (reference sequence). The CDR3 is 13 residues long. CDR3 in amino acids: CASSLGMNTEAFF. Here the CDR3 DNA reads TGTGCCAGCAGCTTAGGTATGAACACTGAAGCTTTCTTT.

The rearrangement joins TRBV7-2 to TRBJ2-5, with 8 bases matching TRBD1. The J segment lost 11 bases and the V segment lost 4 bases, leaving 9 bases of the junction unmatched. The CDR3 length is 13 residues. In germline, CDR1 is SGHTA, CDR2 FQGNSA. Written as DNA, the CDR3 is TGTGCCAGCAGCTACCGGACAGGGAATGAGCAGTACTTC. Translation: CASSYRTGNEQYF.

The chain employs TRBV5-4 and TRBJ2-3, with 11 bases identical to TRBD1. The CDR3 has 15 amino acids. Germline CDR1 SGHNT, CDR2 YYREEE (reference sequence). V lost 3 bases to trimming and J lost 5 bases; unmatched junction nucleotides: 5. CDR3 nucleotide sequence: TGTGCCAGCAGCTATGGACAGGGGGCGAAAGATACGCAGTATTTT. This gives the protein CASSYGQGAKDTQYF.

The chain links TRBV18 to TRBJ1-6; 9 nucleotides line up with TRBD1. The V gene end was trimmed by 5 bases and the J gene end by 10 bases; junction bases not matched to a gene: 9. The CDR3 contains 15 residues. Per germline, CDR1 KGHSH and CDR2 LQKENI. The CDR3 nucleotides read TGTGCCAGCTCAAGGGAACTGACAGGGGGGTCACCCCTCCACTTT. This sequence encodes CASSRELTGGSPLHF.

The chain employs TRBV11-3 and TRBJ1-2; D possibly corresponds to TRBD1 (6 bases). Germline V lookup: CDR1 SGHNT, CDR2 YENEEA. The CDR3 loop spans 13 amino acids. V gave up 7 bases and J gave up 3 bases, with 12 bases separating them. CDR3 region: CASTHKGDYGYTF. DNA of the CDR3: TGTGCCAGCACCCATAAGGGGGACTATGGCTACACCTTC. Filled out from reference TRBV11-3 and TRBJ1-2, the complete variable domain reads EAGVVQSPRYKIIEKKQPVAFWCNPISGHNTLYWYLQNLGQGPELLIRYENEEAVDDSQLPKDRFSAERLKGVDSTLKIQPAELGDSAVYLCASTHKGDYGYTFGSGTRLTVV.

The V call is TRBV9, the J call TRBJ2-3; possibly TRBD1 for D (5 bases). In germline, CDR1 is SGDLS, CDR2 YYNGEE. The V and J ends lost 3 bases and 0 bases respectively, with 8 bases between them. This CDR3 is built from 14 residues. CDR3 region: CASSDRSSTDTQYF. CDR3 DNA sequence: TGTGCCAGCAGCGACAGGTCTAGCACAGATACGCAGTATTTT.